These 16 T cell receptor beta chains were sequenced from one sample in a study of cytomegalovirus exposure and HLA in healthy donors. Some clones are missing from TCRdb's copy, which holds only in-frame ones; the method was immunoSEQ multiplex PCR. The sample yields 150,000 to 170,000 clones, 85% to 90% seen once. The sequenced material came from PBMCs. These receptors were collected from a human donor in good health.

The chain recombines TRBV7-8 with TRBJ1-3, with D hard to call. V shed 1 base and J shed 0 bases, with 7 bases lying between them. The CDR3 consists of 15 residues. Germline CDR1 is SGHVS and CDR2 is FQNEAQ. The CDR3: CASSLGYLSGNTIYF. DNA for the CDR3: TGTGCCAGCAGCTTAGGTTATCTCTCTGGAAACACCATATATTTT.

This chain links TRBV2 with TRBJ1-2, with a weak D call TRBD1 (6 bases). The CDR3 is 12 amino acids. Germline V gene lookup returns CDR1 SNHLY and CDR2 FYNNEI. V shed 5 bases and J shed 7 bases, with 11 bases lying between them. CDR3 sequence reads: CASSPQGGGYTF. The DNA for the CDR3 is TGTGCCAGCAGTCCACAGGGTGGTGGCTACACCTTC.

The chain links TRBV29-1 to TRBJ1-1, with 9 bases identical to TRBD1. This CDR3 is built from 18 residues. Germline CDR1 SQVTM, CDR2 ANQGSEA. J gave up 1 base and V 3 bases, and 15 bases lay outside the gene matches. The CDR3 sequence: CSVEVGTGTFSENTEAFF. The CDR3 coding sequence is TGCAGCGTTGAGGTTGGGACAGGGACCTTCTCTGAGAACACTGAAGCTTTCTTT.

The rearrangement uses TRBV5-1 and TRBJ2-7; tentative D call: TRBD1 (6 bases). The CDR3 extends over 12 amino acids. Germline CDR1 SGHRS, CDR2 YFSETQ. Trimming removed 4 bases at V and 6 bases at J, with 11 bases between. CDR3 loop: CASSMTGPEQYF. CDR3 coding DNA: TGCGCCAGCAGCATGACAGGTCCCGAGCAGTACTTC.

V and J are TRBV28 and TRBJ2-1, with 7 positions matching TRBD2. The CDR3 consists of 16 residues. J gave up 2 bases and V 6 bases, and 10 bases lay outside the gene matches. Looked up from germline, CDR1 is MDHEN and CDR2 is SYDVKM. CDR3 loop: CASRPSGSGTYNEQFF. CDR3 DNA sequence: TGTGCCAGCAGACCCAGCGGAAGCGGGACCTACAATGAGCAGTTCTTC.

The rearrangement links TRBV29-1 to TRBJ2-1; tentatively, D is TRBD1 (6 bases). CDR3 size: 14 residues. Trimming stripped 0 bases from V and 5 bases from J, with 11 bases between. Germline loops: CDR1 SQVTM, CDR2 ANQGSEA. The CDR3 DNA follows: TGCAGCGTTGAAGATTCCACAGGGAACAATGAGCAGTTCTTC. Protein product: CSVEDSTGNNEQFF.

At least ten counts were recorded for this clone. The chain employs TRBV28 and TRBJ2-7; possibly TRBD2 for D (5 bases). Per germline, CDR1 MDHEN and CDR2 SYDVKM. Trimming pared 4 bases from V and 3 bases from J, leaving 13 bases between. This CDR3 comprises 14 residues. CDR3 region: CASSSPGKDYEQYF. As DNA, the CDR3 is TGTGCCAGCAGTTCCCCGGGAAAGGACTACGAGCAGTACTTC.

The chain links TRBV28 to TRBJ2-7; 8 positions match TRBD1. The CDR3 has 14 amino acids. The germline V gene encodes CDR1 MDHEN and CDR2 SYDVKM. V lost 7 bases and J lost 2; bases outside the gene matches: 7. This CDR3 reads CASNTGGRTYEQYF. As DNA, the CDR3 is TGTGCCAGCAACACAGGGGGTAGAACCTACGAGCAGTACTTC. The full variable domain, its missing parts supplied by reference TRBV28 and TRBJ2-7, is DVKVTQSSRYLVKRTGEKVFLECVQDMDHENMFWYRQDPGLGLRLIYFSYDVKMKEKGDIPEGYSVSREKKERFSLILESASTNQTSMYLCASNTGGRTYEQYFGPGTRLTVT.

This chain uses TRBV18 with TRBJ2-7; 7 bases align to TRBD1. The germline CDR1 and CDR2 sequences are KGHSH and LQKENI. After removal of 0 bases from V and 0 bases from J, the junction contained 8 bases not matched to a gene. The CDR3 is 17 residues long. The CDR3 here is CASSPPGRTGLSYEQYF. In DNA form, the CDR3 reads TGTGCCAGCTCACCACCTGGCAGGACAGGCCTCTCCTACGAGCAGTACTTC. Variable domain in full (rest from reference TRBV18 and TRBJ2-7): NAGVMQNPRHLVRRRGQEARLRCSPMKGHSHVYWYRQLPEEGLKFMVYLQKENIIDESGMPKERFSAEFPKEGPSILRIQQVVRGDSAAYFCASSPPGRTGLSYEQYFGPGTRLTVT.

The gene calls are TRBV9 and TRBJ2-7; a weak D match, TRBD2 (6 bases). V lost 4 bases and J lost 2, with 16 bases in between. The CDR3 length is 15 residues. The V gene's germline CDR1 is SGDLS and CDR2 YYNGEE. As DNA, the CDR3 is TGTGCCAGCAGCTTCGGGGCGGGACTCACCTACGAGCAGTACTTC. Translating it yields CASSFGAGLTYEQYF.

The V gene is TRBV25-1, the J gene TRBJ2-1, with 7 positions matching TRBD2. This CDR3 has 15 amino acids. V lost 3 bases, J lost 2 bases, and 4 bases stayed unmatched. The V gene's germline CDR1 is MGHDK and CDR2 SYGVNS. CDR3 bases: TGTGCCAGCAGTGAGTGGGGGGGGGCCTACAATGAGCAGTTCTTC. It translates to CASSEWGGAYNEQFF.

This chain connects TRBV28 to TRBJ1-5; D uncertain. Germline assignment: CDR1 MDHEN and CDR2 SYDVKM. V lost 3 bases and J lost 2, with 14 bases in between. The CDR3 runs to 16 residues. The chain's CDR3 is CASSLSYSGGNQPQHF. The DNA for the CDR3 is TGTGCCAGCAGTTTGTCGTATTCCGGAGGCAATCAGCCCCAGCATTTT. Full variable domain (outside the CDR3, taken from reference TRBV28 and TRBJ1-5): DVKVTQSSRYLVKRTGEKVFLECVQDMDHENMFWYRQDPGLGLRLIYFSYDVKMKEKGDIPEGYSVSREKKERFSLILESASTNQTSMYLCASSLSYSGGNQPQHFGDGTRLSIL.

This clone was observed a single time. V usage is TRBV4-3 and J usage is TRBJ2-2; 9 nucleotides match TRBD1. Germline CDR1 LGHNA, CDR2 YSLEER. The CDR3 runs to 17 residues. V gave up 2 bases and J gave up 5 bases; unmatched junction bases: 9. DNA of the CDR3: TGCGCCAGCAGCCAAATCGTGGACAGGGGATTGACCGGGGAGCTGTTTTTT. As protein: CASSQIVDRGLTGELFF.

This clone was recorded only once. Here the CDR3 reads CASSAASGRADTQYF. The CDR3 DNA sequence: TGTGCCAGCAGTGCCGCTAGCGGGAGGGCAGATACGCAGTATTTT. The chain has TRBV6-4 and TRBJ2-3, with TRBD2 identical over 12 bases. Germline CDR1 MRHNA, CDR2 SNTAGT. With V trimmed by 4 bases and J by 4 bases, 3 bases remained unmatched. The CDR3 totals 15 residues.

This chain joins TRBV5-4 and TRBJ1-1, with D unresolved. Germline lookup yields CDR1 SGHNT and CDR2 YYREEE (reference sequence). The CDR3 runs to 14 residues. V lost 4 bases, J lost 1 base, and 11 bases lay in between. CDR3: CASSDDTANTEAFF. The CDR3 bases are TGTGCCAGCAGCGACGACACCGCGAACACTGAAGCTTTCTTT. Full variable domain (outside the CDR3, taken from reference TRBV5-4 and TRBJ1-1): ETGVTQSPTHLIKTRGQQVTLRCSSQSGHNTVSWYQQALGQGPQFIFQYYREEENGRGNFPPRFSGLQFPNYSSELNVNALELDDSALYLCASSDDTANTEAFFGQGTRLTVV.

The gene calls are TRBV4-2 and TRBJ2-5, with 14 bases that match TRBD2. The CDR3 is made up of 16 amino acids. Germline lookup yields CDR1 LGHNA and CDR2 YNFKEQ. V trimming: 3 bases; J trimming: 1 base; junction bases outside the gene matches: 1. The CDR3 here is CASSQGTSGGQETQYF. The CDR3 nucleotides read TGTGCCAGCAGCCAGGGGACTAGCGGGGGCCAAGAGACCCAGTACTTC.